Sequencing of this T cell receptor (beta chain) was carried out in a study of CD8+CD57+ T cells in acquired aplastic anemia. As for the study in general: DNA from sorted CD4+ and CD8+ cells averaged roughly 3.4 ug.

The germline V and J ends were trimmed by 6 bases and 2 bases, with 20 bases remaining between them. Germline CDR1 and CDR2: LGHNT and FRNRAP. There are 16 residues in the CDR3. TCR beta VDJ and CDR3 were profiled, and genomic DNA was the template. Via MiXCR, TCRdb re-called the reads, giving one row per CDR3 protein. The table has around 150,000 distinct CDR3 sequences, 65% to 75% seen once. In its sample, this clonotype was seen a few times. Patients selected for sequencing had displayed CD8+CD57+ cell expansion by flow cytometry. There were no patients without severe acquired aplastic anemia. Each patient gave a blood sample that was collected before any therapy had been received.

Sequenced sample: sorted CD4+, CD8+, or CD8+CD57+ T cells (not recorded which) from PBMCs. The source is a human donor with aplastic anemia. This chain uses TRBV12-5 with TRBJ2-7; TRBD1 is a possible D gene (6 bases). CDR3 in amino acids: CASGALRGWVTYEQYF. CDR3 coding DNA: TGTGCTAGTGGCGCCCTCAGGGGATGGGTGACCTACGAGCAGTACTTC.